This T cell receptor (beta chain) was recorded in a study of radiotherapy plus CTLA-4 blockade in lung cancer. In the study overall: Objective responses were documented in under 20% of patients, with disease control in approximately 32%.

Study-level results: Early blood T cell clone changes and increased post-radiation serum interferon-beta were reportedly the strongest response predictors. Blood TCR clones of tumor origin expanded after radiotherapy plus ipilimumab.

The germline gives CDR1 LGHNA, CDR2 YNFKEQ. V gave up 2 bases and J gave up 4 bases, with 16 bases separating them. The CDR3 runs 16 residues. Patients with chemo-refractory metastatic non-small-cell lung cancer received focal radiation plus CTLA-4 blockade with ipilimumab. A word on this clone: What it recognizes is unknown.

Produced via immunoSEQ multiplex PCR; TCRdb's table is partial and in-frame only. Of about 64,000 clones listed, approximately 67% are singletons. Sequences were derived from peripheral blood, sampled from a patient treated with radiotherapy plus ipilimumab. The sequence was obtained from a human donor with non-small cell lung cancer whose response to radiotherapy plus ipilimumab could not be evaluated. The rearrangement uses TRBV4-2 and TRBJ2-3; D is possibly TRBD2 (5 bases). The CDR3 reads CASSQRFTLASDTQYF. CDR3 nucleotide sequence: TGTGCCAGCAGCCAACGATTCACGTTAGCGTCAGATACGCAGTATTTT.